One and the same sample provided the 5 T cell receptor beta chains below, sequenced in a study of blood T cell repertoires in COVID-19 (dated by TCRdb to 2018 to 2020). Receptor libraries were prepared by the immunoSEQ multiplex PCR assay. TCRdb's version of the immuneACCESS table is confined to in-frame rearrangements and falls short of the full clone set. An unresolved V gene accounts for under half of the shortfall where checked; the remainder is of unknown origin. The sample includes 40,000 to 50,000 clones, with just under 85% observed a single time. The top ten clones comprise roughly 5% of the sample. Sequencing was carried out using peripheral blood. The receptors stem from a man aged 45-65 years with active COVID-19.

The chain uses TRBV6-5 and TRBJ2-6, with D possibly matching TRBD2 (6 bases). The CDR3 is 15 residues long. Germline CDR1 MNHEY, CDR2 SVGAGI. V lost 6 bases and J lost 4, with 13 bases in between. Here the CDR3 DNA reads TGTGCCAGCAGGGCGGGGCTATCCGGGGCCAACGTCCTGACTTTC. It encodes CASRAGLSGANVLTF.

The chain joins TRBV9 to TRBJ2-3; D perhaps matches TRBD2 (5 bases). The CDR3 extends over 15 amino acids. Germline assignment: CDR1 SGDLS and CDR2 YYNGEE. Trimming took off 1 base at V and 6 bases at J, with 15 bases between the two ends. In nucleotides, the CDR3 is TGTGCCAGCAGCGTACGGGGTTTACAAGGTGATACGCAGTATTTT. Residues: CASSVRGLQGDTQYF.

The V and J genes are TRBV2 and TRBJ2-5, with 10 bases identical to TRBD2. Per germline, CDR1 SNHLY and CDR2 FYNNEI. The CDR3 has 14 residues. V lost 6 bases, J lost 2 bases, and 3 bases stayed unmatched. In DNA form, the CDR3 reads TGTGCCAGCAGGAGGACTAGCGGACAAGAGACCCAGTACTTC. Amino acids: CASRRTSGQETQYF.

In its sample, this clone was seen once. The chain has TRBV19 and TRBJ1-4, with unresolved D. The CDR3 extends over 14 amino acids. Trimming cost V 3 bases and J 12 bases, with 17 bases left between them. Germline values: CDR1 LNHDA, CDR2 SQIVND (reference sequence). The CDR3 nucleotides are TGTGCCAGTAGTATGGAGGCTGCGGTCGGGGAACTGTTTTTT. Its protein is CASSMEAAVGELFF.

The genes are TRBV5-4 and TRBJ1-2; D gene ambiguous. Germline CDR1 is SGHNT and CDR2 is YYREEE (reference sequence). Deletions cut 0 bases from V and 7 bases from J, with 10 bases between. The CDR3 runs to 13 residues. The CDR3 nucleotides read TGTGCCAGCAGCTTGGGAGCTGTTGGTGGCTACACCTTC. This codes for CASSLGAVGGYTF.